The 29 T cell receptor beta chains listed next were all sequenced from one sample in a study of cytomegalovirus exposure and HLA in healthy donors. PCR was performed using 60 Vbeta and 13 Jbeta primers. Method: immunoSEQ multiplex PCR; TCRdb's copy keeps in-frame clones and lacks some. The sample carries about 100,000 clones, around four fifths recorded once. What was sequenced was PBMCs. The receptors were gathered from a woman in her fifties or sixties in good health and CMV-seronegative.

On this clone itself: This specimen includes other DNA sequences encoding the same CDR3. The CDR3 sequence is CASSLTGMNTEAFF. In DNA, the CDR3 is TGCGCCAGCAGCTTAACAGGAATGAACACTGAAGCTTTCTTT. V gene TRBV5-1 combines with J gene TRBJ1-1, with D perhaps TRBD1 (5 bases). Trimming took 2 bases from V and 0 from J, leaving 8 bases between them. CDR3 length: 14 residues. CDR1 and CDR2 (germline): SGHRS, YFSETQ.

V gene TRBV4-3 combines with J gene TRBJ1-1; weak D call: TRBD1 (5 bases). Trimming shortened V by 0 bases and J by 8 bases, and 10 bases separated the two germline ends. Germline V lookup: CDR1 LGHNA, CDR2 YSLEER. The CDR3 runs to 13 residues. The CDR3 loop is CASSQDLREEAFF. CDR3 nucleotides: TGCGCCAGCAGCCAAGATCTCAGGGAAGAAGCTTTCTTT.

The genes are TRBV15 and TRBJ1-1, with 8 nucleotides matching TRBD1. There are 16 residues in the CDR3. Germline assignment: CDR1 LNHNV and CDR2 YYDKDF (reference sequence). The junction had 13 bases not matched to a gene; V was cut back by 6 bases and J by 4 bases. CDR3 in DNA: TGTGCCACCAGAACAGGGGGAACGCAAGGGGTCACTGAAGCTTTCTTT. It codes for CATRTGGTQGVTEAFF.

The chain carries TRBV18 and TRBJ1-1; the D gene is possibly TRBD1 (5 bases). The CDR3 is 15 amino acids. The V gene's germline CDR1 is KGHSH and CDR2 LQKENI. The V end was cut by 4 bases, the J end by 4 bases, with 16 bases between. CDR3: CASSQNEGAGTEAFF. CDR3 bases: TGTGCCAGCTCACAGAATGAAGGGGCCGGCACTGAAGCTTTCTTT.

The chain uses TRBV5-8 and TRBJ1-4; D gene unclear. Looked up from germline, CDR1 is SGHTS and CDR2 is YDEGEE. The CDR3 extends over 14 amino acids. Trimming took off 6 bases at V and 0 bases at J, with 9 bases between the two ends. The CDR3 DNA reads TGTGCCAGCAAGTGGGCAACAACTAATGAAAAACTGTTTTTT. It specifies CASKWATTNEKLFF. The full variable domain, in which reference TRBV5-8 and TRBJ1-4 provide the parts outside the CDR3, is EAGVTQSPTHLIKTRGQQATLRCSPISGHTSVYWYQQALGLGLQFLLWYDEGEERNRGNFPPRFSGRQFPNYSSELNVNALELEDSALYLCASKWATTNEKLFFGSGTQLSVL.

There are a few counts of this clone. Its ends do not fully match the called genes, so a read error is possible. V usage is TRBV7-2 and J usage is TRBJ2-5, with TRBD1 as a possible D gene (6 bases). This CDR3 region has 15 residues. Germline values: CDR1 SGHTA, CDR2 FQGNSA. The CDR3 coding sequence is TGTGCCAGCGGCTTCCGTACCAGGGGACGAGAGACCCAGTACTTC. This translates into CASGFRTRGRETQYF.

J is TRBJ2-5 and V is TRBV2; 9 bases are shared with TRBD1. Germline CDR1 is SNHLY and CDR2 is FYNNEI. After removal of 6 bases from V and 6 bases from J, the junction contained 8 bases not matched to a gene. This CDR3 has 14 amino acids. CDR3: CASSPIQGAQTQYF. The CDR3 nucleotides are TGTGCCAGCAGCCCAATACAGGGGGCGCAGACCCAGTACTTC.

V usage is TRBV27 and J usage is TRBJ1-2, with D tentatively TRBD1 (6 bases). The CDR3 consists of 13 residues. The germline CDR1 and CDR2 sequences are MNHEY and SMNVEV (reference sequence). The V and J ends lost 5 bases and 6 bases respectively, with 13 bases between them. CDR3 nucleotide sequence: TGTGCCAGCAGTCTACAGGGTAGGAATGGCTACACCTTC. It translates to CASSLQGRNGYTF.

V gene TRBV6-6 combines with J gene TRBJ2-1, with TRBD2 matching over 8 bases. Per germline, CDR1 MNHNY and CDR2 SVGAGI (reference sequence). J was trimmed by 4 bases and V by 11 bases; bases with no gene match: 10. The CDR3 is 14 amino acids. CDR3 loop: CAAKGPSGYNEQFF. The CDR3 DNA follows: TGTGCCGCCAAGGGGCCTAGCGGGTACAATGAGCAGTTCTTC.

The chain joins TRBV28 to TRBJ1-5; 10 positions agree with TRBD1. Germline CDR1 MDHEN, CDR2 SYDVKM. The CDR3 loop spans 16 amino acids. The ends lost 5 bases at V and 4 bases at J; junction bases unmatched: 8. CDR3 nucleotide sequence: TGTGCCAGCAGTGACCGACAGGGGGCAGGGAATCAGCCCCAGCATTTT. Protein sequence: CASSDRQGAGNQPQHF.

The V call is TRBV5-1, the J call TRBJ2-1; 9 positions match TRBD1. Germline assignment: CDR1 SGHRS and CDR2 YFSETQ. The CDR3 has 15 residues. With 3 bases clipped from V and 7 bases from J, the junction kept 8 bases outside the gene matches. The CDR3 nucleotides are TGCGCCAGCAGCTCGCTCCGGACAGGGGCAAATGAGCAGTTCTTC. It is translated as CASSSLRTGANEQFF.

The rearrangement links TRBV15 to TRBJ2-2, with 11 bases lining up with TRBD1. Per the germline V gene, CDR1 is LNHNV and CDR2 is YYDKDF (reference sequence). Unmatched junction bases numbered 5, after V lost 5 bases and J lost 6 bases. CDR3 length: 15 amino acids. CDR3: CATSGTGGRAGELFF. The CDR3 nucleotides are TGTGCCACCAGCGGGACAGGGGGAAGGGCCGGGGAGCTGTTTTTT.

The chain uses TRBV10-1 and TRBJ1-1; the D is unclear. The CDR3 loop spans 13 amino acids. V was clipped by 2 bases and J by 1 base, with 5 bases between them. The V gene's germline CDR1 is WNHNN and CDR2 SYGVQD (reference sequence). As DNA, the CDR3 is TGCGCCAGCAGTGAGGGCTCGAACACTGAAGCTTTCTTT. Its protein product is CASSEGSNTEAFF.

This chain links TRBV2 with TRBJ2-7; the match to TRBD1 covers 9 bases. Trimming at V came to 6 bases and at J to 5 bases, leaving 11 bases not matched to a gene. The CDR3 runs to 15 residues. Germline CDR1 reads SNHLY; CDR2 reads FYNNEI. Here the CDR3 DNA reads TGTGCCAGCAGAACCGGGACAGGGAACGTCCACGAGCAGTACTTC. It codes for CASRTGTGNVHEQYF.

This sequence joins TRBV30 and TRBJ1-2, with 7 nucleotides matching TRBD1. This CDR3 has 13 amino acids. Germline loops: CDR1 GTSNPN, CDR2 SVGIG (reference sequence). Trimming removed 3 bases from V and 8 bases from J; junction bases left unmatched: 9. DNA for the CDR3: TGTGCCTGGAGCCGGGCAGGGGGTAGGGGCTACACCTTC. This sequence encodes CAWSRAGGRGYTF.

The V call is TRBV7-6, the J call TRBJ1-6; TRBD1 matches at 10 bases. CDR1 and CDR2 from the germline V gene are SGHVS and FNYEAQ. CDR3 length: 15 amino acids. Trimming removed 5 bases from V and 9 bases from J; junction bases left unmatched: 7. This CDR3 is CASSLTGGSFSPLHF. CDR3 DNA sequence: TGTGCCAGCAGCCTGACAGGGGGCAGTTTTTCACCCCTCCACTTT.

V is TRBV5-4 and J is TRBJ1-6, with a tentative D call TRBD1 (6 bases). Germline CDR1 is SGHNT and CDR2 is YYREEE (reference sequence). V was clipped by 3 bases and J by 10 bases, with 17 bases between them. The CDR3 is 15 residues long. CDR3 DNA: TGTGCCAGCAGCTCCCAGGGGAGTCGTCTGTCACCCCTCCACTTT. As protein: CASSSQGSRLSPLHF.

The chain couples TRBV5-6 to TRBJ1-4; 9 bases agree with TRBD1. CDR1 and CDR2 from the germline V gene are SGHDT and YYEEEE. The CDR3 length is 13 residues. Trimming removed 2 bases from V and 13 bases from J; junction bases left unmatched: 6. The chain's CDR3 is CASSLGTGLRLFF. As DNA, the CDR3 is TGTGCCAGCAGCTTAGGGACAGGGTTACGACTGTTTTTT.

This rearrangement joins TRBV11-2 to TRBJ1-5; TRBD1 might be the D (6 bases). With 4 bases removed from V and 1 base from J, the gap between germline ends came to 14 bases. Germline CDR1 SGHAT, CDR2 FQNNGV. The CDR3 runs 16 residues. The CDR3 region is CASSSRGTPSNQPQHF. Written as DNA, the CDR3 is TGTGCCAGCAGCTCGAGGGGGACACCCAGCAATCAGCCCCAGCATTTT.

The V gene is TRBV19, the J gene TRBJ1-1, with 8 positions matching TRBD1. The CDR3 is 13 amino acids. CDR1 LNHDA and CDR2 SQIVND come from the germline V gene (reference sequence). V lost 5 bases and J lost 4; bases outside the gene matches: 3. The CDR3 coding sequence is TGTGCCAGTAGTGCCACAGGGGGCACTGAAGCTTTCTTT. Its protein product is CASSATGGTEAFF.

V is TRBV27 and J is TRBJ2-2; 7 bases fit TRBD1. V was clipped by 6 bases and J by 1 base; unmatched bases: 5. The CDR3 runs to 15 residues. CDR1 MNHEY and CDR2 SMNVEV come from the germline V gene (reference sequence). CDR3 DNA: TGTGCCAGCAGATTGACAGGGCTGAACACCGGGGAGCTGTTTTTT. Translating it yields CASRLTGLNTGELFF.

This clone has only a few counts. The chain links TRBV6-5 to TRBJ1-6, with D tentatively TRBD1 (5 bases). The germline V gene has CDR1 MNHEY and CDR2 SVGAGI. V dropped 9 bases and J dropped 0 bases, with 9 bases sitting between them. CDR3 size: 14 residues. The CDR3 DNA is TGTGCCAGTAGGGGAAGCTCCTATAATTCACCCCTCCACTTT. Encoded protein: CASRGSSYNSPLHF.

The chain combines TRBV7-2 with TRBJ2-1, with 8 bases identical to TRBD2. After removal of 0 bases from V and 1 base from J, the junction contained 2 bases not matched to a gene. There are 16 residues in the CDR3. Germline V gene lookup returns CDR1 SGHTA and CDR2 FQGNSA. Here the CDR3 reads CASSLATGGSYNEQFF. The CDR3 nucleotides read TGTGCCAGCAGCTTAGCGACGGGAGGGTCCTACAATGAGCAGTTCTTC.

V usage is TRBV5-1 and J usage is TRBJ2-7, with 9 positions matching TRBD1. CDR3 length: 15 residues. V was clipped by 3 bases and J by 6 bases; unmatched bases: 10. Germline CDR1 and CDR2: SGHRS and YFSETQ. The CDR3 DNA follows: TGCGCCAGCAGCTCGAACAGGGGGCGGTGGAGCGAGCAGTACTTC. The encoded protein is CASSSNRGRWSEQYF.

The chain carries TRBV2 and TRBJ1-5, with D perhaps matching TRBD1 (6 bases). The CDR3 covers 14 residues. Germline CDR1 and CDR2: SNHLY and FYNNEI. V gave up 3 bases and J gave up 7 bases, with 13 bases separating them. The CDR3 protein is CASSETTGPQPQHF. DNA for the CDR3: TGTGCCAGCAGTGAGACAACAGGGCCCCAGCCCCAGCATTTT.

This clone was observed a few times. This chain uses TRBV6-6 with TRBJ1-2; perhaps TRBD1 as D (6 bases). The CDR3 runs to 14 residues. The V end was cut by 6 bases, the J end by 5 bases, with 16 bases between. Germline-derived CDR1 and CDR2 are MNHNY and SVGAGI (reference sequence). The CDR3 spells CASRESGDRYGYTF. The CDR3 DNA reads as TGTGCCAGCAGGGAGTCAGGGGATCGATATGGCTACACCTTC.

The chain joins TRBV19 to TRBJ1-5; TRBD1 agrees at 8 bases. Germline V lookup: CDR1 LNHDA, CDR2 SQIVND (reference sequence). The ends lost 3 bases at V and 4 bases at J; junction bases unmatched: 2. This CDR3 spans 14 amino acids. The CDR3 here is CASSMTGANQPQHF. In nucleotides, the CDR3 is TGTGCCAGTAGTATGACAGGGGCTAATCAGCCCCAGCATTTT.

This chain uses TRBV6-4 with TRBJ2-1; TRBD1 aligns across 10 bases. Unmatched junction bases numbered 4, after V lost 5 bases and J lost 3 bases. The CDR3 sequence is 15 residues long. CDR1 MRHNA and CDR2 SNTAGT come from the germline V gene. CDR3 sequence reads: CASSPGQGVYNEQFF. The CDR3 DNA sequence: TGTGCCAGCAGTCCCGGACAGGGGGTCTACAATGAGCAGTTCTTC.

J is TRBJ1-1 and V is TRBV19, with D tentatively TRBD1 (6 bases). V was shortened by 5 bases and J by 1 base, with 11 bases between the two germline ends. Germline V CDR1 and CDR2: LNHDA, SQIVND (reference sequence). There are 14 residues in the CDR3. This chain's CDR3 is CASSPHRENTEAFF. For the CDR3, the DNA is TGTGCCAGTAGTCCCCACAGGGAGAACACTGAAGCTTTCTTT.